Presented here are 18 T cell receptor beta chains from one specimen sequenced in a study of T cells in localized non-small cell lung cancer. Using immunoSEQ multiplex PCR, the repertoire was profiled, and TCRdb retains in-frame clones only, with some absent. The sample records 23,000 or so clones, 90% to 95% being singletons. The source material was peripheral blood, sampled before any cancer treatment. The receptors here all came from a woman aged 40-75 years with stage I lung adenocarcinoma.

This clone turned up a few times. The chain uses TRBV7-8 and TRBJ2-5; no firm D call. This CDR3 is 15 amino acids long. Germline V lookup: CDR1 SGHVS, CDR2 FQNEAQ. Trimming removed 5 bases from V and 4 bases from J, with 17 bases in between. CDR3 DNA: TGTGCCAGCAGCCCTTCCATGATACTGAGAGAGACCCAGTACTTC. The encoded protein is CASSPSMILRETQYF.

The chain employs TRBV19 and TRBJ2-5, with 8 bases matching TRBD1. Germline-derived CDR1 and CDR2 are LNHDA and SQIVND (reference sequence). The length of the CDR3 is 16 residues. Trimming cost V 4 bases and J 4 bases; bases outside gene matches: 11. This CDR3 reads CASSTGQGSVRETQYF. The CDR3 DNA reads as TGTGCCAGTAGTACAGGACAGGGTTCGGTGAGAGAGACCCAGTACTTC.

Written as DNA, the CDR3 is TGTGCCAGCAGGAAAGGGACTAGCGGGTACTACAATGAGCAGTTCTTC. It is translated as CASRKGTSGYYNEQFF. This chain uses TRBV7-2 with TRBJ2-1; 12 bases are shared with TRBD2. The germline gives CDR1 SGHTA, CDR2 FQGNSA. The ends lost 6 bases at V and 3 bases at J; junction bases unmatched: 6. The CDR3 loop spans 16 amino acids. The variable domain in full, with the rest retrieved from reference TRBV7-2 and TRBJ2-1, is GAGVSQSPSNKVTEKGKDVELRCDPISGHTALYWYRQSLGQGLEFLIYFQGNSAPDKSGLPSDRFSAERTGGSVSTLTIQRTQQEDSAVYLCASRKGTSGYYNEQFFGPGTRLTVL.

The chain recombines TRBV14 with TRBJ1-5; D is unclear. Germline CDR1 is SGHDN and CDR2 is FVKESK. This CDR3 region has 16 residues. Trimming removed 1 base at V and 1 base at J, with 11 bases between. The CDR3 protein is CASSQGLGGSNQPQHF. The CDR3 bases are TGTGCCAGCAGCCAAGGTCTCGGTGGCAGCAATCAGCCCCAGCATTTT.

The chain couples TRBV19 to TRBJ2-1, with TRBD2 identical over 9 bases. This CDR3 has 15 amino acids. Germline V gives CDR1 LNHDA, CDR2 SQIVND (reference sequence). J gave up 2 bases and V 4 bases, and 3 bases lay outside the gene matches. In DNA, the CDR3 is TGTGCCAGTAGTACCAGACTAGCGGCCTACAATGAGCAGTTCTTC. Translation: CASSTRLAAYNEQFF.

The chain is built from TRBV30 and TRBJ2-7; 16 positions match TRBD2. In germline, CDR1 is GTSNPN, CDR2 SVGIG (reference sequence). The CDR3 length is 16 residues. The V segment lost 2 bases and the J segment 6 bases; nucleotides outside the gene matches: 7. The CDR3 DNA sequence: TGTGCCTGGAGTTTCCAGGGACTAGCGGGAGGGGGCGAGCAGTACTTC. Its translation: CAWSFQGLAGGGEQYF.

The chain links TRBV5-1 to TRBJ2-2; 7 nucleotides align to TRBD2. The length of the CDR3 is 16 residues. V dropped 2 bases and J dropped 0; count of bases not matched to a gene: 4. Germline assignment: CDR1 SGHRS and CDR2 YFSETQ. The CDR3 nucleotides are TGCGCCAGCAGCTTCGATGGACTAGCGAACACCGGGGAGCTGTTTTTT. Protein sequence: CASSFDGLANTGELFF. The full variable domain, completed using reference TRBV5-1 and TRBJ2-2, is KAGVTQTPRYLIKTRGQQVTLSCSPISGHRSVSWYQQTPGQGLQFLFEYFSETQRNKGNFPGRFSGRQFSNSRSEMNVSTLELGDSALYLCASSFDGLANTGELFFGEGSRLTVL.

This clone occurred once. As DNA, the CDR3 is TGCGCCAGCAGCCTTTCAGGCGGGGGGACAGCTAATGAAAAACTGTTTTTT. It codes for CASSLSGGGTANEKLFF. This chain connects TRBV5-1 to TRBJ1-4; 7 bases match TRBD1. This CDR3 contains 17 residues. The ends lost 4 bases at V and 3 bases at J; junction bases unmatched: 12. Germline V gives CDR1 SGHRS, CDR2 YFSETQ.

The V gene is TRBV19, the J gene TRBJ2-1; D uncertain. V shed 6 bases and J shed 3 bases, with 6 bases lying between them. In germline, CDR1 is LNHDA, CDR2 SQIVND (reference sequence). CDR3 length equals 12 residues. CDR3: CASRSFYNEQFF. The CDR3 region has the DNA TGTGCCAGTAGGTCCTTCTACAATGAGCAGTTCTTC.

In its sample, this clone was seen once. The gene calls are TRBV4-2 and TRBJ2-2; D is undetermined. Trimming removed 0 bases from V and 1 base from J, with 0 bases in between. Germline V lookup: CDR1 LGHNA, CDR2 YNFKEQ. This CDR3 contains 13 residues. The CDR3 DNA reads TGTGCCAGCAGCCAAGAGAACACCGGGGAGCTGTTTTTT. This encodes CASSQENTGELFF.

The rearrangement links TRBV10-2 to TRBJ2-7; D is possibly TRBD2 (5 bases). From germline, CDR1 is WSHSY and CDR2 SAAADI. V was pared by 6 bases and J by 6 bases, with 12 bases between. The CDR3 loop spans 12 amino acids. The CDR3 DNA reads TGCGCCAGCAGGGCCCGTCGGGGCGAGCAGTACTTC. This gives the protein CASRARRGEQYF.

This rearrangement joins TRBV7-2 to TRBJ2-5; possibly TRBD2 for D (5 bases). Trimming took off 1 base at V and 5 bases at J, with 8 bases between the two ends. The germline CDR1 and CDR2 sequences are SGHTA and FQGNSA. CDR3 length: 13 amino acids. The CDR3: CASSLGAAETQYF. Here the CDR3 DNA reads TGTGCCAGCAGCTTAGGAGCGGCGGAGACCCAGTACTTC.

The rearrangement links TRBV5-6 to TRBJ2-3; 8 bases are a match to TRBD2. The CDR3 covers 15 residues. After removal of 4 bases from V and 3 bases from J, the junction contained 7 bases not matched to a gene. Germline V CDR1 and CDR2: SGHDT, YYEEEE. Written as DNA, the CDR3 is TGTGCCAGCAGCGGCGGGGGGCGGGATACAGATACGCAGTATTTT. It is translated as CASSGGGRDTDTQYF.

The chain carries TRBV2 and TRBJ2-7; TRBD1 is a possible D gene (5 bases). The CDR3 covers 15 residues. V was cut by 5 bases and J by 3 bases, with 17 bases left in between. Germline CDR1 reads SNHLY; CDR2 reads FYNNEI. The DNA for the CDR3 is TGTGCCAGCAGTACCCAGGGTTCCGTCAACTACGAGCAGTACTTC. Amino acid sequence: CASSTQGSVNYEQYF.

This rearrangement joins TRBV6-5 to TRBJ2-7; the match to TRBD2 covers 10 bases. The CDR3 contains 14 residues. V was pared by 7 bases and J by 4 bases, with 7 bases of the junction left unmatched. Germline CDR1 MNHEY, CDR2 SVGAGI. Here the CDR3 reads CASTNSGRTYEQYF. Here the CDR3 DNA reads TGTGCCAGCACCAATAGCGGGAGGACATACGAGCAGTACTTC.

This rearrangement joins TRBV7-9 to TRBJ2-3, with D possibly matching TRBD1 (5 bases). The V end was cut by 6 bases, the J end by 4 bases, with 8 bases between. Germline V CDR1 and CDR2: SEHNR, FQNEAQ (reference sequence). The CDR3 runs to 12 residues. The CDR3 DNA reads as TGTGCCAGCAGACAGGCGGCAGATACGCAGTATTTT. It encodes CASRQAADTQYF.

The chain carries TRBV11-3 and TRBJ2-2, with TRBD2 matching over 7 bases. Germline CDR1 and CDR2: SGHNT and YENEEA. This CDR3 contains 17 residues. Trimming at V came to 0 bases and at J to 5 bases, leaving 9 bases not matched to a gene. As DNA, the CDR3 is TGTGCCAGCAGCTTAGATCCTGGAAGGGGAGGGACCGGGGAGCTGTTTTTT. This translates into CASSLDPGRGGTGELFF.

The DNA for the CDR3 is TGTGCCAGTAGCCGAACCAGGGGTAATACGCAGTATTTT. Amino acids: CASSRTRGNTQYF. V and J are TRBV19 and TRBJ2-3, with D possibly matching TRBD1 (6 bases). This CDR3 comprises 13 residues. V was trimmed by 6 bases and J by 7 bases, leaving 14 bases between them. Germline CDR1 and CDR2: LNHDA and SQIVND (reference sequence).